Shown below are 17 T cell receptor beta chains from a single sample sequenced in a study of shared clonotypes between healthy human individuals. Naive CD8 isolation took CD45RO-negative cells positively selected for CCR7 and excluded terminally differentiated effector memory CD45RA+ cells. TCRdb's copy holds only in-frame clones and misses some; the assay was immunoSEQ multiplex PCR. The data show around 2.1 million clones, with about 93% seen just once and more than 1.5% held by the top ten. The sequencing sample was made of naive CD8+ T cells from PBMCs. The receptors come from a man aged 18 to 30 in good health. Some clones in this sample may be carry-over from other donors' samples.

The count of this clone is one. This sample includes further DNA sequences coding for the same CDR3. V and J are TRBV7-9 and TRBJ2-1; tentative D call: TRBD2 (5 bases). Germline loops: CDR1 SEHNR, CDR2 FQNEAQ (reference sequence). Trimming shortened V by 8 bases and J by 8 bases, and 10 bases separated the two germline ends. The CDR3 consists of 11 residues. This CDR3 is CASEAGDEQFF. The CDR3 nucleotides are TGTGCCAGCGAGGCGGGCGATGAGCAGTTCTTC. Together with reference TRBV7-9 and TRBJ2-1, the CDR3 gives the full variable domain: DTGVSQNPRHKITKRGQNVTFRCDPISEHNRLYWYRQTLGQGPEFLTYFQNEAQLEKSRLLSDRFSAERPKGSFSTLEIQRTEQGDSAMYLCASEAGDEQFFGPGTRLTVL.

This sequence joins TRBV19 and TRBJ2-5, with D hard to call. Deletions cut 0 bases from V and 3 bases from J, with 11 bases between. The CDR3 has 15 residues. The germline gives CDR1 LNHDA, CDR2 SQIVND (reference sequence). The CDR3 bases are TGTGCCAGTAGTATAGATCGGAGCTTCGAAGAGACCCAGTACTTC. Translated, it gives CASSIDRSFEETQYF.

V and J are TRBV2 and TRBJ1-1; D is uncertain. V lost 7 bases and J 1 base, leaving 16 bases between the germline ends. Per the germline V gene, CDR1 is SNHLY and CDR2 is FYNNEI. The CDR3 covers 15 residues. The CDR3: CASIYTPSENTEAFF. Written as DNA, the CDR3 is TGTGCCAGCATCTACACTCCCTCCGAGAACACTGAAGCTTTCTTT.

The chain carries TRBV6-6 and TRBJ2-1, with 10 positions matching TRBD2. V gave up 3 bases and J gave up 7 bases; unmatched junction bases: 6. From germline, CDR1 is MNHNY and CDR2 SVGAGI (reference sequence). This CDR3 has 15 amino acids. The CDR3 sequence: CASSYLAGGGNEQFF. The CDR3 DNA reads TGTGCCAGCAGTTATTTAGCGGGAGGCGGGAATGAGCAGTTCTTC.

This CDR3 reads CASSPRGQYFEQYF. CDR3 nucleotide sequence: TGTGCCAGCAGCCCACGGGGACAGTATTTTGAGCAGTACTTC. The V and J genes are TRBV7-6 and TRBJ2-7, with 7 nucleotides matching TRBD1. Germline CDR1 SGHVS, CDR2 FNYEAQ. This CDR3 spans 14 amino acids. The J segment lost 7 bases and the V segment lost 5 bases, leaving 11 bases of the junction unmatched.

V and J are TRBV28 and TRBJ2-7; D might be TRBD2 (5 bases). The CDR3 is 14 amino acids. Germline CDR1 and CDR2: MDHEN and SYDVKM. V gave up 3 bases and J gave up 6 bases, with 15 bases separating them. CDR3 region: CASSLRQRSIEQYF. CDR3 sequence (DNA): TGTGCCAGCAGTTTGAGGCAGCGGAGTATCGAGCAGTACTTC.

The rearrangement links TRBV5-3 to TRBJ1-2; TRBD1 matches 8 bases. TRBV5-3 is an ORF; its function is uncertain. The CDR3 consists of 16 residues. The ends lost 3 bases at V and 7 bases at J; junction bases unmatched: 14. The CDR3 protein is CARSYSRGQGVSGYTF. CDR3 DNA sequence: TGTGCCAGAAGCTACTCCAGGGGGCAAGGGGTTTCTGGCTACACCTTC.

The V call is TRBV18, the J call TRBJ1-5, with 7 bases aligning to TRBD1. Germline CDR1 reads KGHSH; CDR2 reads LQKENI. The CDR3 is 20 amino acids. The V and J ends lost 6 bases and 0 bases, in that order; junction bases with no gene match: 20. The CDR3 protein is CASSRLRDSLERYSNQPQHF. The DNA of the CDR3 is TGTGCCAGCTCGCGCCTTCGGGACAGCCTTGAGAGGTATAGCAATCAGCCCCAGCATTTT.

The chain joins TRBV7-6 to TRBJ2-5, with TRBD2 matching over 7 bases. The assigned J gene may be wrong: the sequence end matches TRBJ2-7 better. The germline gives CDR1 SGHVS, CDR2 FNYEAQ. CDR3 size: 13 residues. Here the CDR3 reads CASSPREAYEQYF. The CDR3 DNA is TGTGCCAGCAGCCCCCGGGAGGCTTACGAGCAGTACTTC.

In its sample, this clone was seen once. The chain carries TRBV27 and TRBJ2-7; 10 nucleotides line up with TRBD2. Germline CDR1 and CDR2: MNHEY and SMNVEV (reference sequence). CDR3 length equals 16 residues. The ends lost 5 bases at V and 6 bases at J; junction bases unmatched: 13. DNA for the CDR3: TGTGCCAGCAGTCCCCTAGCGGGGGCCCCGGGGGTCGAGCAGTACTTC. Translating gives CASSPLAGAPGVEQYF.

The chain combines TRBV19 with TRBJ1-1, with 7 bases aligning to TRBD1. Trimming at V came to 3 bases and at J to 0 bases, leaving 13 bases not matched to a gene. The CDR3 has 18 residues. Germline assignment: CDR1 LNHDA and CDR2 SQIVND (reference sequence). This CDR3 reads CASSIPPGTEAMNTEAFF. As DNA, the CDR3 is TGTGCCAGTAGTATTCCCCCTGGGACAGAAGCCATGAACACTGAAGCTTTCTTT.

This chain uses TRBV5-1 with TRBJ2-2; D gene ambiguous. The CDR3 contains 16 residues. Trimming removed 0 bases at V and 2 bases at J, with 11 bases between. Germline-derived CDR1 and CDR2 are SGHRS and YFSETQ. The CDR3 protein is CASSLALRVNTGELFF. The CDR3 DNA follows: TGCGCCAGCAGCTTGGCCTTAAGGGTTAACACCGGGGAGCTGTTTTTT.

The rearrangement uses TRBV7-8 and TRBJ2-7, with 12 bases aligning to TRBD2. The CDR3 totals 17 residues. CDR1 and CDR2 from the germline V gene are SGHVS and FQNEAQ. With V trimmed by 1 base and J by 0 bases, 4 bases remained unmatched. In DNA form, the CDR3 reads TGTGCCAGCAGCTTAGGAGTGGGACTAGCGGGCTCCTACGAGCAGTACTTC. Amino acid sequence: CASSLGVGLAGSYEQYF.

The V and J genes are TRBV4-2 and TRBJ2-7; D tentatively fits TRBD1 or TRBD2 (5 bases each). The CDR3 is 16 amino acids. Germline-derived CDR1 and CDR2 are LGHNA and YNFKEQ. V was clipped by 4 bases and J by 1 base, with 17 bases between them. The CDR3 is CASSPRDGIYSYEQYF. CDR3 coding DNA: TGTGCCAGCAGCCCCAGGGACGGGATCTATTCCTACGAGCAGTACTTC.

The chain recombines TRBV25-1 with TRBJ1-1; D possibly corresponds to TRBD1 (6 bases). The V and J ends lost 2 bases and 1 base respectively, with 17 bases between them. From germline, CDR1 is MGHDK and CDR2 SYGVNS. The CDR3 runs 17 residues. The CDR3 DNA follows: TGTGCCAGCAGTGAAAGTTCCAGGGGACCTCAGAACACTGAAGCTTTCTTT. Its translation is CASSESSRGPQNTEAFF.

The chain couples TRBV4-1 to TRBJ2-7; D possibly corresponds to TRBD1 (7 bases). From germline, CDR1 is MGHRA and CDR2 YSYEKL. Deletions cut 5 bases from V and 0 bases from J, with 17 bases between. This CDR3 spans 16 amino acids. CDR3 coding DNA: TGCGCCAGCAGCTTGACCCCAGGGGGGACCTCCTACGAGCAGTACTTC. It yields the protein CASSLTPGGTSYEQYF.

CDR3 DNA sequence: TGCAGCGTTGCGGGGACTAGCGGGAGCCAAGAGACCCAGTACTTC. Translation: CSVAGTSGSQETQYF. The rearrangement uses TRBV29-1 and TRBJ2-5, with 14 bases that match TRBD2. The CDR3 covers 15 residues. Germline CDR1 and CDR2: SQVTM and ANQGSEA. J lost 1 base, V lost 4 bases, and 2 bases had no gene match. The full variable domain, completed using reference TRBV29-1 and TRBJ2-5, is SAVISQKPSRDICQRGTSLTIQCQVDSQVTMMFWYRQQPGQSLTLIATANQGSEATYESGFVIDKFPISRPNLTFSTLTVSNMSPEDSSIYLCSVAGTSGSQETQYFGPGTRLLVL.